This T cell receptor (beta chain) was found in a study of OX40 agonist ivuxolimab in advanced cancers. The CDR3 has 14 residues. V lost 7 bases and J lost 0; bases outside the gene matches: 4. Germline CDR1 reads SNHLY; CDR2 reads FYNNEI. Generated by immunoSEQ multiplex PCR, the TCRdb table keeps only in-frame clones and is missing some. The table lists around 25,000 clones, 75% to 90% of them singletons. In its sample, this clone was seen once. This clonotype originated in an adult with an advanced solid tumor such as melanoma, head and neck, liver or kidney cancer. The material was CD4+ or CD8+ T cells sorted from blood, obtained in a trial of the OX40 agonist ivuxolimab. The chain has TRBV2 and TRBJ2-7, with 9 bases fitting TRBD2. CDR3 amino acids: CASTRAGGSYEQYF. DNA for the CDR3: TGTGCCAGCACCCGAGCGGGGGGCTCCTACGAGCAGTACTTC. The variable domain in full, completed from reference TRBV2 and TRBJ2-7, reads EPEVTQTPSHQVTQMGQEVILRCVPISNHLYFYWYRQILGQKVEFLVSFYNNEISEKSEIFDDQFSVERPDGSNFTLKIRSTKLEDSAMYFCASTRAGGSYEQYFGPGTRLTVT.